This TCR beta chain was retrieved from a study of T cell changes during pregnancy in multiple sclerosis. Profiling relied on immunoSEQ multiplex PCR, and the TCRdb table lists in-frame clones only, not all of them. The sample shows tens of thousands of clones, 85% to 90% of them seen only once. The CDR3 runs to 13 residues. Germline values: CDR1 MDHEN, CDR2 SYDVKM. V lost 6 bases to trimming and J lost 1 base, with 10 bases between them. The receptor was isolated from a female donor with multiple sclerosis, enrolled in a pregnancy study. V is TRBV28 and J is TRBJ2-7; TRBD2 might be the D (5 bases). This specimen was CD4+ T cells from peripheral blood mononuclear cells, taken in the first trimester of pregnancy. In DNA form, the CDR3 reads TGTGCCAGCAGGGCGGGTCTTTCCTACGAGCAGTACTTC. Translated, it gives CASRAGLSYEQYF. The whole variable domain, remainder taken from reference TRBV28 and TRBJ2-7, is DVKVTQSSRYLVKRTGEKVFLECVQDMDHENMFWYRQDPGLGLRLIYFSYDVKMKEKGDIPEGYSVSREKKERFSLILESASTNQTSMYLCASRAGLSYEQYFGPGTRLTVT.